This T cell receptor beta chain was recorded in a study of T cells after yellow fever vaccination. General study points: CD4 and CD8 compartments shared a small share of clonotypes.

5'RACE template switching produced TCR cDNA carrying a universal primer site and UMIs. One entry per CDR3 protein, called by TCRdb with MiXCR from the 5' RACE reads. Of hundreds of thousands of distinct CDR3 sequences in the sample, approximately 13% were seen once. This clonotype was detected only a few times. Its target is unknown. CDR3 length: 15 amino acids. V lost 4 bases and J 10 bases, leaving 21 bases between the germline ends. CDR1 SGHRS and CDR2 YFSETQ come from the germline V gene. The sample in question was PBMCs, obtained on the day of the yellow fever booster vaccination. The rearrangement joins TRBV5-1 to TRBJ2-1, with D possibly being TRBD2 (6 bases). The clonotype originates from a man aged 30 to 45 who received the YFV17D yellow fever vaccine. The CDR3 sequence: CASSPTSFKGKEQFF. The CDR3 bases are TGCGCCAGCAGCCCGACTAGTTTCAAGGGCAAGGAGCAGTTCTTC. The complete variable domain, with remaining parts taken from reference TRBV5-1 and TRBJ2-1, reads KAGVTQTPRYLIKTRGQQVTLSCSPISGHRSVSWYQQTPGQGLQFLFEYFSETQRNKGNFPGRFSGRQFSNSRSEMNVSTLELGDSALYLCASSPTSFKGKEQFFGPGTRLTVL.